The 17 T cell receptor beta chains below come from one sample, sequenced in a study of blood T cell repertoires in COVID-19. The table came from immunoSEQ multiplex PCR; TCRdb's copy has only in-frame clones and leaves some out. Of hundreds of thousands of clones listed, 85% to 90% are singletons. The sample taken for sequencing was peripheral blood. These receptors all stem from a man aged 45 to 65 with acute or convalescent COVID-19.

The chain joins TRBV28 to TRBJ1-3; D is ambiguous. The CDR3 extends over 13 amino acids. Germline V CDR1 and CDR2: MDHEN, SYDVKM. With 7 bases removed from V and 4 bases from J, the gap between germline ends came to 11 bases. CDR3 in amino acids: CASIQTLGNTIYF. The CDR3 nucleotides read TGTGCCAGCATACAGACACTGGGAAACACCATATATTTT.

This clone was counted once. The J gene is TRBJ2-3, the V gene TRBV2; D unresolved. Germline V gives CDR1 SNHLY, CDR2 FYNNEI. The CDR3 runs 16 residues. The V and J ends lost 4 bases and 2 bases respectively, with 16 bases between them. The CDR3 reads CASSVSVPKITDTQYF. The DNA of the CDR3 is TGTGCCAGCAGTGTCTCAGTCCCAAAAATCACAGATACGCAGTATTTT.

The chain carries TRBV29-1 and TRBJ1-1; 7 bases line up with TRBD1. CDR3 length: 13 residues. Trimming cost V 0 bases and J 4 bases; bases outside gene matches: 2. Germline V lookup: CDR1 SQVTM, CDR2 ANQGSEA. For the CDR3, the DNA is TGCAGCGTTGAAGATCAGGGGGGCACTGAAGCTTTCTTT. Amino acids: CSVEDQGGTEAFF.

The genes are TRBV10-3 and TRBJ2-7, with TRBD1 matching 9 bases. The CDR3 loop spans 14 amino acids. The germline CDR1 and CDR2 sequences are ENHRY and SYGVKD. Losses at the gene ends were 8 bases for V and 1 base for J; bases not matched to a gene: 6. The CDR3 region is CAIREQGASYEQYF. The CDR3 DNA sequence: TGTGCCATCCGAGAACAGGGGGCTTCCTACGAGCAGTACTTC.

The chain combines TRBV5-6 with TRBJ1-1; TRBD1 agrees at 10 bases. The CDR3 spans 18 residues. V shed 2 bases, J shed 5 bases, and the junction held 15 bases outside the gene matches. Looked up from germline, CDR1 is SGHDT and CDR2 is YYEEEE. The CDR3 DNA sequence: TGTGCCAGCAGCTTTGACAGGGGGCGAATCCGTCTGGGGACTGAAGCTTTCTTT. This codes for CASSFDRGRIRLGTEAFF. The variable domain in full, with the rest retrieved from reference TRBV5-6 and TRBJ1-1, is DAGVTQSPTHLIKTRGQQVTLRCSPKSGHDTVSWYQQALGQGPQFIFQYYEEEERQRGNFPDRFSGHQFPNYSSELNVNALLLGDSALYLCASSFDRGRIRLGTEAFFGQGTRLTVV.

The chain links TRBV27 to TRBJ1-2, with 7 positions matching TRBD1. Germline CDR1 MNHEY, CDR2 SMNVEV (reference sequence). V gave up 6 bases and J gave up 8 bases; unmatched junction bases: 12. CDR3 length: 14 amino acids. DNA of the CDR3: TGTGCCAGCAGGGGCGGGACAGCCCTAGGGGGCTACACCTTC. Amino acid sequence: CASRGGTALGGYTF.

V gene TRBV7-8 combines with J gene TRBJ2-3; maybe TRBD2 (5 bases). Per germline, CDR1 SGHVS and CDR2 FQNEAQ. V was cut by 4 bases and J by 1 base, with 12 bases left in between. The CDR3 totals 15 residues. The CDR3 here is CASSSLALGTDTQYF. CDR3 DNA: TGTGCCAGCAGCTCCCTAGCACTGGGCACAGATACGCAGTATTTT.

The chain links TRBV3-1 (or the pseudogene TRBV3-2) to TRBJ1-5; a weak D match, TRBD1 (5 bases). Germline V gene data show CDR1 as LGHDT and CDR2 as YNNKEL (reference sequence). There are 16 residues in the CDR3. The V end lost 4 bases, the J end lost 0 bases, and 13 bases lay between the germline ends. In DNA, the CDR3 is TGTGCCAGCAGCCTGGGGCCTGAGAATAGCAATCAGCCCCAGCATTTT. Amino acids: CASSLGPENSNQPQHF.

The chain employs TRBV27 and TRBJ1-6; tentative D call: TRBD1 (5 bases). The CDR3 is 16 amino acids. Per germline, CDR1 MNHEY and CDR2 SMNVEV (reference sequence). Trimming stripped 3 bases from V and 7 bases from J, with 16 bases between. The CDR3 bases are TGTGCCAGCAGTTTTGGGGGTGGCGGGAGGAATTCACCCCTCCACTTT. Encoded protein: CASSFGGGGRNSPLHF.

This chain connects TRBV3-1 (or the pseudogene TRBV3-2) to TRBJ2-1; 14 bases are a match to TRBD2. The CDR3 runs 16 residues. Germline-derived CDR1 and CDR2 are LGHDT and YNNKEL (reference sequence). With V trimmed by 4 bases and J by 3 bases, 2 bases remained unmatched. The CDR3 sequence is CASSRGLAGVYNEQFF. The CDR3 DNA reads as TGTGCCAGCAGCCGGGGACTAGCGGGGGTCTACAATGAGCAGTTCTTC.

This clone is a singleton in its sample. The rearrangement uses TRBV27 and TRBJ1-1; 8 bases agree with TRBD1. The CDR3 contains 14 residues. The V segment lost 5 bases and the J segment 1 base; nucleotides outside the gene matches: 3. CDR1 is MNHEY, CDR2 SMNVEV, per germline (reference sequence). The CDR3 DNA reads TGTGCCAGCAGTCCCGACAGGGGGAACACTGAAGCTTTCTTT. This encodes CASSPDRGNTEAFF.

This clone was observed a single time. This specimen includes other DNA sequences encoding the same CDR3. Written as DNA, the CDR3 is TGTGCCAGCTCACCCAGACAGGACTCTGGAAACACCATATATTTT. This gives the protein CASSPRQDSGNTIYF. The V and J genes are TRBV18 and TRBJ1-3; tentatively, D is TRBD1 (6 bases). This CDR3 has 15 amino acids. V dropped 3 bases and J dropped 0 bases, with 9 bases sitting between them. Germline loops: CDR1 KGHSH, CDR2 LQKENI.

The genes are TRBV18 and TRBJ2-3; 9 bases agree with TRBD1. The CDR3 runs 15 residues. Trimming cost V 3 bases and J 4 bases; bases outside gene matches: 5. Per the germline V gene, CDR1 is KGHSH and CDR2 is LQKENI. The CDR3 region is CASSPGTGLADTQYF. The CDR3, as DNA: TGTGCCAGCTCACCCGGGACAGGGTTAGCAGATACGCAGTATTTT.

V gene TRBV5-1 combines with J gene TRBJ2-2; 8 nucleotides align to TRBD1. V lost 4 bases and J lost 6; bases outside the gene matches: 8. This CDR3 region has 15 residues. CDR1 and CDR2 from the germline V gene are SGHRS and YFSETQ. CDR3 coding DNA: TGCGCCAGCAGCCCACAGGGGGACGGACCCGGGGAGCTGTTTTTT. It translates to CASSPQGDGPGELFF.

V usage is TRBV3-1 (or the pseudogene TRBV3-2) and J usage is TRBJ1-1, with 7 bases fitting TRBD1. This CDR3 is 14 amino acids long. V shed 4 bases and J 1 base; nucleotides not matched to a gene: 3. The germline gives CDR1 LGHDT, CDR2 YNNKEL (reference sequence). The CDR3 loop is CASSPRDRNTEAFF. The CDR3 nucleotides read TGTGCCAGCAGCCCCAGGGACAGGAACACTGAAGCTTTCTTT.

This rearrangement joins TRBV19 to TRBJ2-1, with D possibly matching TRBD1 (6 bases). Deletions cut 2 bases from V and 5 bases from J, with 10 bases between. This CDR3 spans 14 amino acids. Germline-derived CDR1 and CDR2 are LNHDA and SQIVND (reference sequence). This chain's CDR3 is CASSITDRHNEQFF. DNA for the CDR3: TGTGCCAGTAGTATAACGGACAGACACAATGAGCAGTTCTTC.

The V call is TRBV5-1, the J call TRBJ2-3; 11 bases are shared with TRBD2. Germline values: CDR1 SGHRS, CDR2 YFSETQ. The V segment lost 3 bases and the J segment 5 bases; nucleotides outside the gene matches: 5. This CDR3 contains 15 residues. The CDR3 sequence is CASSSSGGPEDTQYF. CDR3 DNA: TGCGCCAGCAGCTCTAGCGGGGGGCCGGAAGATACGCAGTATTTT.